The 10 T cell receptor beta chains in this list originate from one sample, sequenced in a study of prognosis after radiotherapy for stage I lung cancer. Multiplex PCR in two rounds served to amplify TCR beta CDR3 from genomic DNA. It was primers specific to each TRBV and TRBJ gene that first-round PCR used. TCRdb recomputed calls from the multiplex PCR reads with MiXCR, one row per CDR3 protein. The data show about 28,000 distinct CDR3 sequences, approximately 31% seen once. The sample consisted of PBMCs, taken before or after stereotactic body radiation therapy (not recorded which). The receptor source for this set is a donor aged 50 or older with non-small cell lung cancer.

The chain employs TRBV11-3 and TRBJ1-4; 7 bases line up with TRBD1. Germline V gene sequence: CDR1 SGHNT, CDR2 YENEEA. CDR3 length: 14 amino acids. Trimming cost V 3 bases and J 6 bases; bases outside gene matches: 4. CDR3 bases: TGTGCCAGCAGCTTTGGCGGGACAGATGAAAAACTGTTTTTT. Protein sequence: CASSFGGTDEKLFF. Supplemented by reference TRBV11-3 and TRBJ1-4, the full variable domain reads EAGVVQSPRYKIIEKKQPVAFWCNPISGHNTLYWYLQNLGQGPELLIRYENEEAVDDSQLPKDRFSAERLKGVDSTLKIQPAELGDSAVYLCASSFGGTDEKLFFGSGTQLSVL.

Ten or more counts support this clonotype. A much larger clone differs from this one at a single base, so this may be a read error. The V call is TRBV2, the J call TRBJ2-7; 8 bases are shared with TRBD2. The CDR3 contains 13 residues. Germline trimming cut 4 bases from V and 9 bases from J; bases unmatched to any gene: 8. Germline-derived CDR1 and CDR2 are SNHLY and FYNNEI. The CDR3 protein is CASSAERERGQYF. In DNA, the CDR3 is TGTGCCAGCAGTGCCGAGCGGGAGAGGGGGCAGTACTTC.

This clonotype was picked up many times. This rearrangement joins TRBV19 to TRBJ2-1; D gene unclear. Germline CDR1 is LNHDA and CDR2 is SQIVND (reference sequence). The CDR3 has 15 residues. V lost 2 bases and J 4 bases, leaving 12 bases between the germline ends. Here the CDR3 reads CASSISPSLYNEQFF. DNA for the CDR3: TGTGCCAGTAGTATAAGTCCAAGCCTTTACAATGAGCAGTTCTTC. The complete variable domain, with remaining parts taken from reference TRBV19 and TRBJ2-1, reads DGGITQSPKYLFRKEGQNVTLSCEQNLNHDAMYWYRQDPGQGLRLIYYSQIVNDFQKGDIAEGYSVSREKKESFPLTVTSAQKNPTAFYLCASSISPSLYNEQFFGPGTRLTVL.

This clonotype was detected many times. The chain carries TRBV28 and TRBJ2-3; D is uncertain. CDR3 length: 13 residues. Germline V gene lookup returns CDR1 MDHEN and CDR2 SYDVKM. V dropped 6 bases and J dropped 4 bases, with 11 bases sitting between them. The CDR3 is CASSLLESDTQYF. The CDR3 DNA reads as TGTGCCAGCAGCCTTCTAGAGTCAGATACGCAGTATTTT.

This clonotype was picked up many times. J is TRBJ2-2 and V is TRBV6-1; D is perhaps TRBD1 or TRBD2 (5 bases each). The CDR3 runs to 16 residues. Germline V CDR1 and CDR2: MNHNS, SASEGT. With 7 bases removed from V and 4 bases from J, the gap between germline ends came to 19 bases. CDR3 DNA sequence: TGTGCCAGCAAAGCACAATCTTCAGGGAGCACCGGGGAGCTGTTTTTT. Its translation: CASKAQSSGSTGELFF.

This clonotype was counted at least ten times. The gene calls are TRBV12-3 or TRBV12-4 and TRBJ1-1; TRBD1 aligns across 8 bases. V trimming: 6 bases; J trimming: 5 bases; junction bases outside the gene matches: 8. There are 14 residues in the CDR3. CDR3 region: CASRLGQGRTEAFF. CDR3 in DNA: TGTGCCAGCAGACTCGGACAGGGTCGGACTGAAGCTTTCTTT.

A note on this clonotype: The conserved phenylalanine or tryptophan is not found at the CDR3 terminus, so this likely reflects a read error. The chain has TRBV6-5 and TRBJ2-7; D is uncertain. Trimming cost V 0 bases and J 6 bases, with 15 bases left between them. Germline V CDR1 and CDR2: MNHEY, SVGAGI. There are 15 residues in the CDR3. The CDR3 sequence is CASSYSRFGSSEQYS. The CDR3 DNA sequence: TGTGCCAGCAGTTACTCCCGGTTCGGGTCGAGCGAGCAGTACTCC.

The J gene is TRBJ1-2, the V gene TRBV28; a possible D gene is TRBD1 (5 bases). Germline CDR1 and CDR2: MDHEN and SYDVKM. Trimming took off 6 bases at V and 5 bases at J, with 25 bases between the two ends. The CDR3 extends over 17 amino acids. The CDR3 loop is CASRPVDWGFERYGYTF. The CDR3 DNA follows: TGTGCCAGCAGACCCGTAGACTGGGGGTTCGAAAGATATGGCTACACCTTC.

This clonotype was counted many times. The chain has TRBV12-3 or TRBV12-4 and TRBJ2-2; D perhaps matches TRBD1 (5 bases). There are 16 residues in the CDR3. V lost 6 bases and J lost 4, with 18 bases in between. CDR3 coding DNA: TGTGCCAGCAGGACCAGGGAACAGGTTGCCACCGGGGAGCTGTTTTTT. This encodes CASRTREQVATGELFF.

This clonotype was found many times. The CDR3: CASSYAGGPGEQYF. The CDR3 bases are TGTGCCAGCAGTTACGCGGGAGGGCCGGGGGAGCAGTACTTC. This sequence joins TRBV6-5 and TRBJ2-7; TRBD2 matches at 9 bases. V gave up 2 bases and J gave up 7 bases; unmatched junction bases: 6. The CDR3 extends over 14 amino acids. CDR1 is MNHEY and CDR2 is SVGAGI in the germline V gene.